This passage covers 5 T cell receptor beta chains from one sample sequenced in a study of control samples from healthy donors and cancer patients. Produced via immunoSEQ multiplex PCR; TCRdb's table is partial and in-frame only. The sample has 190,000 or so clones; over 80% are singletons. The sample consisted of blood. These receptors were collected from a man between 18 and 35 years old in good health.

This clone appeared a single time. V usage is TRBV7-9 and J usage is TRBJ1-4; 8 bases map to TRBD1. Germline CDR1 SEHNR, CDR2 FQNEAQ (reference sequence). With V trimmed by 6 bases and J by 8 bases, 8 bases remained unmatched. The CDR3 contains 14 residues. The CDR3 spells CASSSATGEEKLFF. CDR3 DNA: TGTGCCAGCAGTTCCGCGACAGGGGAGGAAAAACTGTTTTTT.

The table lists this clone with a count of one. The chain combines TRBV27 with TRBJ1-2; D perhaps matches TRBD1 (5 bases). This CDR3 region has 13 residues. Germline lookup yields CDR1 MNHEY and CDR2 SMNVEV (reference sequence). V was trimmed by 6 bases and J by 4 bases, leaving 12 bases between them. The CDR3: CASSLGAFYGYTF. The CDR3 nucleotides read TGTGCCAGCAGCCTAGGGGCATTCTATGGCTACACCTTC.

The CDR3 nucleotides read TGTGCCAGCAGCTTAGGGACCTATCCAGATACGCAGTATTTT. Translated, it gives CASSLGTYPDTQYF. The chain links TRBV7-8 to TRBJ2-3; D is unclear. This CDR3 comprises 14 residues. Trimming shortened V by 1 base and J by 4 bases, and 9 bases separated the two germline ends. CDR1 and CDR2 (germline): SGHVS, FQNEAQ.

The CDR3 loop reads CASSHRDFGSPLHF. Written as DNA, the CDR3 is TGTGCCAGCTCGCACCGGGACTTTGGGTCACCCCTCCACTTT. The chain employs TRBV18 and TRBJ1-6; perhaps TRBD1 as D (5 bases). The germline V gene has CDR1 KGHSH and CDR2 LQKENI. V lost 6 bases and J 10 bases, leaving 16 bases between the germline ends. The CDR3 runs to 14 residues.

The J gene is TRBJ1-5, the V gene TRBV18; 7 nucleotides align to TRBD1. The CDR3 loop spans 16 amino acids. V lost 1 base, J lost 0 bases, and 3 bases stayed unmatched. Germline CDR1 and CDR2: KGHSH and LQKENI. The CDR3 region is CASSPRGTDSNQPQHF. For the CDR3, the DNA is TGTGCCAGCTCACCACGTGGGACAGATAGCAATCAGCCCCAGCATTTT.